This is a list of T cell receptor beta chains from one sample in a study of blood T cell repertoires in COVID-19. The protocol was immunoSEQ multiplex PCR, while the TCRdb copy is restricted to in-frame clones and leaves out a portion. This table holds about 59,000 clones, about 78% found once. Sequenced sample: peripheral blood. The receptors come from a man older than 75 with acute or convalescent COVID-19. CDR3s include the opening cysteine and the closing phenylalanine or tryptophan. D genes are given only for firm matches. Size is stated for part of the rows, as once, few or many counts, or as a class when the clone is expanded.

clone_size	v_call	d_call	j_call	cdr3_aa	cdr3_nt
NA	TRBV5-8	NA	TRBJ1-5	CASNRGGNQPQHF	TGTGCCAGCAATCGCGGGGGAAATCAGCCCCAGCATTTT
NA	TRBV11-2	NA	TRBJ2-3	CASNHPRGTYTDTQYF	TGTGCCAGCAACCATCCTCGGGGGACGTACACAGATACGCAGTATTTT
NA	TRBV14	NA	TRBJ1-2	CASSQGSPSGYTF	TGTGCCAGCAGCCAAGGCAGTCCTAGTGGCTACACCTTC
NA	TRBV5-6	TRBD1	TRBJ1-2	CASSLGQGNYGYTF	TGTGCCAGCAGCTTGGGACAGGGAAACTATGGCTACACCTTC
NA	TRBV5-1	NA	TRBJ2-2	CASSLQNLDSRNTGELFF	TGCGCCAGCAGCTTGCAAAATTTGGACAGTAGGAACACCGGGGAGCTGTTTTTT
NA	TRBV11-3	NA	TRBJ2-1	CASSRLVYNEQFF	TGTGCCAGCAGCAGACTAGTTTACAATGAGCAGTTCTTC
NA	TRBV3-1/TRBV3-2	NA	TRBJ1-5	CASSQGQGSQPQHF	TGTGCCAGCAGCCAAGGGCAGGGGAGTCAGCCCCAGCATTTT
NA	TRBV19	NA	TRBJ2-7	CASSVQGGPYEQYF	TGTGCCAGTAGTGTTCAGGGTGGTCCCTACGAGCAGTACTTC
once	TRBV7-2	NA	TRBJ1-5	CASSLAGAPYQPQHF	TGTGCCAGCAGCTTAGCAGGGGCTCCTTATCAGCCCCAGCATTTT
few	TRBV13	NA	TRBJ2-3	CASTWGRSRNTQYF	TGTGCCAGCACCTGGGGGCGGAGCCGGAATACGCAGTATTTT
once	TRBV7-7	TRBD1	TRBJ2-1	CASSLSTGAYNEQFF	TGTGCCAGCAGCTTATCGACAGGGGCCTACAATGAGCAGTTCTTC
NA	TRBV12-3/TRBV12-4	NA	TRBJ1-5	CASSLDSNQSQHF	TGTGCCAGCAGTTTAGACAGTAATCAGTCCCAGCATTTT
NA	TRBV7-2	TRBD1	TRBJ2-7	CASSTGTGGEQYF	TGTGCCAGCAGCACCGGGACAGGGGGTGAGCAGTACTTC
NA	TRBV11-2	NA	TRBJ2-7	CASSLASGNNEQYF	TGTGCCAGCAGCTTAGCTTCAGGGAACAACGAGCAGTACTTC
NA	TRBV9	TRBD1	TRBJ2-2	CASSAGTENTGELFF	TGTGCCAGCAGCGCCGGGACAGAGAACACCGGGGAGCTGTTTTTT
NA	TRBV10-3	TRBD2	TRBJ2-7	CAISGLAGSGEQYF	TGTGCCATCAGTGGACTAGCGGGATCGGGAGAGCAGTACTTC
NA	TRBV11-3	TRBD2	TRBJ2-7	CASSRSGISSYEQYF	TGTGCCAGCAGCCGGAGCGGGATAAGCTCCTACGAGCAGTACTTC
few	TRBV10-3	TRBD2	TRBJ2-5	CAIRAGLADPETQYF	TGTGCCATCAGAGCGGGACTAGCGGATCCAGAGACCCAGTACTTC
NA	TRBV5-6	NA	TRBJ1-1	CASSWGDRNTEAFF	TGTGCCAGCAGCTGGGGGGACCGGAACACTGAAGCTTTCTTT
once	TRBV9	NA	TRBJ2-1	CASSVIGNEQFF	TGTGCCAGCAGCGTAATCGGCAATGAGCAGTTCTTC
NA	TRBV3-1/TRBV3-2	TRBD1	TRBJ2-6	CASTTGTGFAGANVLTF	TGTGCCAGCACCACCGGGACAGGGTTTGCTGGGGCCAACGTCCTGACTTTC
NA	TRBV27	NA	TRBJ1-1	CASSLQTGGGATEAFF	TGTGCCAGCAGTCTTCAAACGGGTGGGGGGGCCACTGAAGCTTTCTTT
NA	TRBV3-1/TRBV3-2	TRBD1	TRBJ1-2	CASSLKQGGSLNYGYTF	TGTGCCAGCAGTCTCAAACAGGGGGGATCGTTAAACTATGGCTACACCTTC
NA	TRBV18	TRBD1	TRBJ1-1	CASSPFRGQSEAFF	TGTGCCAGCTCACCCTTCAGGGGGCAGTCTGAAGCTTTCTTT
NA	TRBV19	NA	TRBJ1-3	CASTAGSGSGNTIYF	TGTGCCAGTACCGCAGGGTCAGGCTCTGGAAACACCATATATTTT
NA	TRBV5-1	NA	TRBJ2-7	CASSSTVPYEQYF	TGCGCCAGCAGCTCGACAGTACCCTACGAGCAGTACTTC
NA	TRBV7-3	NA	TRBJ2-3	CASSLKREAPQYF	TGTGCCAGCAGCTTAAAGAGGGAGGCTCCGCAGTATTTT